This TCR beta chain comes out of a study of CD8 T cells in ankylosing spondylitis. Study results and limitations: Disease-associated clonotypes exhibited CD8+ identity and were relatively infrequent in peripheral blood. A motif of roughly 8 highly homologous TCR beta variants was seen as apparently characteristic of ankylosing spondylitis blood. Existing reports had already noted some motif variants in reactive arthritis synovial fluid and blood.

Libraries of TCR beta came from quantitative 5'-RACE with molecular barcodes. TCRdb re-derived calls from the 5' RACE reads in MiXCR, one entry per CDR3 protein. The sample includes around 140,000 distinct CDR3 sequences, under 20% seen only once; the top ten take roughly 30%. The CDR3 runs to 16 residues. In regard to this clonotype: Its target is unknown.

V usage is TRBV21-1 and J usage is TRBJ2-4; TRBD1 is taken as the D call from the table, unchecked against the DNA. TRBV21-1 constitutes a pseudogene. Sequencing used blood, either unsorted or a sorted T cell fraction (not recorded which). The receptor was derived from a male donor with ankylosing spondylitis. As DNA, the CDR3 is TGTGCCAGCAGCGAATTCCGGCTCCCGGGGGGAAACATTCAGTACTTC. This codes for CASSEFRLPGGNIQYF.